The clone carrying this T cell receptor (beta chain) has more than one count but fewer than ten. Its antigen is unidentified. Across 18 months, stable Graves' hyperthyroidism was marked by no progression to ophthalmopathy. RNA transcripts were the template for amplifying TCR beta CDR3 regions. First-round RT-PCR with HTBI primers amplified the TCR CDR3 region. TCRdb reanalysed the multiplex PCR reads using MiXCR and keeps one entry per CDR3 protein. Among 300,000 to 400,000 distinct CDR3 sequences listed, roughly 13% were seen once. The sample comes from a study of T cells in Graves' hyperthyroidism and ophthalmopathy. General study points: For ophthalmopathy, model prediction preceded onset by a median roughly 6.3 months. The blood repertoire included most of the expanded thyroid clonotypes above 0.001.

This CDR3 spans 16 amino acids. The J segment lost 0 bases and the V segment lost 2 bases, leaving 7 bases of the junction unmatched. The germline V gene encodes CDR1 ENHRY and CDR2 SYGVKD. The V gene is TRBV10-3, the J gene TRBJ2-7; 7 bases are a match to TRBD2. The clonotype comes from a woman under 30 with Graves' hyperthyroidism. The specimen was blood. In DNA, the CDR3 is TGTGCCATCAGTGAGGGCGGGACGGGGGGCTCCTACGAGCAGTACTTC. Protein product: CAISEGGTGGSYEQYF.